What follows are 21 T cell receptor beta chains derived from one specimen sequenced in a study of cytomegalovirus exposure and HLA in healthy donors. Both 60 Vbeta primers and 13 Jbeta primers went into the PCR. Clones were sequenced by immunoSEQ multiplex PCR, and TCRdb holds only the in-frame ones, with some missing. The sample includes some 150,000 clones, approximately 78% of them seen just once. The sequenced material came from PBMCs. The receptors derive from a woman aged 30 to 39 in good health and CMV-seropositive.

V and J are TRBV7-6 and TRBJ2-7; TRBD1 is a possible D gene (6 bases). Trimming removed 5 bases from V and 2 bases from J, with 16 bases in between. In germline, CDR1 is SGHVS, CDR2 FNYEAQ. The CDR3 totals 15 residues. The CDR3 DNA is TGTGCCAGCAGCCCAGGGGCTCCCCCCCCCTACGAGCAGTACTTC. This codes for CASSPGAPPPYEQYF.

The V gene is TRBV19, the J gene TRBJ1-1; unclear D gene. From germline, CDR1 is LNHDA and CDR2 SQIVND (reference sequence). This CDR3 region has 19 residues. V was clipped by 1 base and J by 1 base, with 22 bases between them. The DNA of the CDR3 is TGTGCCAGTAGTATAGGGGTCGGCCACTCCGACCGGGGGAACACTGAAGCTTTCTTT. Amino acids: CASSIGVGHSDRGNTEAFF.

The rearrangement uses TRBV5-1 and TRBJ1-1; tentatively, D is TRBD1 (6 bases). Trimming took 4 bases from V and 3 from J, leaving 16 bases between them. Germline CDR1 is SGHRS and CDR2 is YFSETQ. The CDR3 has 15 amino acids. The CDR3 nucleotides read TGCGCCAGCAGCAGGGGGAAGAAACCGGACACTGAAGCTTTCTTT. Translating gives CASSRGKKPDTEAFF.

This clone was detected only once. V is TRBV6-5 and J is TRBJ2-1, with 10 bases matching TRBD2. The CDR3 has 15 amino acids. Trimming at V came to 5 bases and at J to 3 bases, leaving 4 bases not matched to a gene. Germline assignment: CDR1 MNHEY and CDR2 SVGAGI. CDR3 region: CASSPASGSYNEQFF. Here the CDR3 DNA reads TGTGCCAGCAGTCCTGCTAGCGGGAGCTACAATGAGCAGTTCTTC.

CDR3 region: CASSSRRLSGNTIYF. CDR3 in DNA: TGTGCCAGCAGTTCTAGACGCCTCTCTGGAAACACCATATATTTT. The chain uses TRBV6-5 and TRBJ1-3; D gene uncertain. The CDR3 spans 15 residues. Germline lookup yields CDR1 MNHEY and CDR2 SVGAGI. Between the trimmed V and J ends, which lost 4 bases and 0 bases, there was a span of 10 bases.

The V call is TRBV5-6, the J call TRBJ1-3; D might be TRBD1 (6 bases). CDR3 size: 14 residues. Germline V gives CDR1 SGHDT, CDR2 YYEEEE. The ends were cut back, 3 bases at V and 3 bases at J, with 10 bases in the middle. The DNA of the CDR3 is TGTGCCAGCAGCTCCCCAGGGGATGGAAACACCATATATTTT. This gives the protein CASSSPGDGNTIYF.

The CDR3 spells CASSEQGRSYGYTF. CDR3 DNA: TGTGCCAGCAGCGAACAGGGTCGGAGCTATGGCTACACCTTC. This chain uses TRBV9 with TRBJ1-2; perhaps TRBD1 as D (6 bases). The CDR3 has 14 residues. From germline, CDR1 is SGDLS and CDR2 YYNGEE. V dropped 3 bases and J dropped 4 bases, with 13 bases sitting between them.

The V call is TRBV18, the J call TRBJ1-4; no definite D call. Germline values: CDR1 KGHSH, CDR2 LQKENI. Between the trimmed V and J ends, which lost 4 bases and 6 bases, there was a span of 9 bases. There are 13 residues in the CDR3. DNA for the CDR3: TGTGCCAGCTCACTCAGGCTGGATGAAAAACTGTTTTTT. Its translation is CASSLRLDEKLFF.

V and J are TRBV13 and TRBJ1-1; no clear D. The CDR3 totals 14 residues. V lost 7 bases and J lost 0, with 12 bases in between. The germline V gene has CDR1 PRHDT and CDR2 FYEKMQ (reference sequence). CDR3 sequence: CASTLSGLNTEAFF. CDR3 nucleotide sequence: TGTGCCAGCACCCTGAGCGGCTTGAACACTGAAGCTTTCTTT.

The chain links TRBV6-4 to TRBJ1-4; 10 bases align to TRBD1. The germline V gene encodes CDR1 MRHNA and CDR2 SNTAGT. With 5 bases clipped from V and 4 bases from J, the junction kept 7 bases outside the gene matches. This CDR3 is 16 amino acids long. The CDR3 sequence: CASSPGTGDGNEKLFF. The CDR3 region has the DNA TGTGCCAGCAGTCCCGGGACAGGGGATGGTAATGAAAAACTGTTTTTT.

The chain joins TRBV5-4 to TRBJ2-1; TRBD2 matches 13 bases. This CDR3 spans 17 amino acids. V gave up 4 bases and J gave up 4 bases; unmatched junction bases: 8. Looked up from germline, CDR1 is SGHNT and CDR2 is YYREEE (reference sequence). The CDR3 region is CASSPPLAGGPYNEQFF. CDR3 in DNA: TGTGCCAGCAGCCCACCACTAGCGGGGGGGCCTTACAATGAGCAGTTCTTC.

The rearrangement joins TRBV10-3 to TRBJ2-7; maybe TRBD2 (6 bases). The V gene's germline CDR1 is ENHRY and CDR2 SYGVKD. The V end was cut by 11 bases, the J end by 5 bases, with 22 bases between. This CDR3 spans 14 amino acids. As DNA, the CDR3 is TGTGCCTTGGGGGGATTGACCCCTCGGAACGAGCAGTACTTC. Translated: CALGGLTPRNEQYF.

The chain uses TRBV7-2 and TRBJ1-1; maybe TRBD1 (5 bases). Germline lookup yields CDR1 SGHTA and CDR2 FQGNSA. The CDR3 has 16 residues. Trimming removed 3 bases from V and 3 bases from J, with 17 bases in between. The CDR3 DNA reads TGTGCCAGCAGCTTGTCCGGAGACCCAGGGTACACTGAAGCTTTCTTT. Its protein product is CASSLSGDPGYTEAFF.

This sequence joins TRBV4-3 and TRBJ2-3; TRBD2 might be the D (7 bases). Germline V gives CDR1 LGHNA, CDR2 YSLEER. This CDR3 comprises 17 residues. Trimming cost V 0 bases and J 2 bases, with 15 bases left between them. CDR3 amino acids: CASSQDWRGGYTDTQYF. The DNA for the CDR3 is TGCGCCAGCAGCCAAGATTGGAGGGGGGGCTACACAGATACGCAGTATTTT.

V gene TRBV9 combines with J gene TRBJ1-2, with a weak D call TRBD1 (6 bases). The germline V gene encodes CDR1 SGDLS and CDR2 YYNGEE. The V gene lost 0 bases and the J gene lost 5 bases, with 11 bases spanning the gap. The CDR3 is 14 residues long. CDR3 nucleotides: TGTGCCAGCAGCGTAGGGACAGCTTCTTATGGCTACACCTTC. It codes for CASSVGTASYGYTF.

The rearrangement links TRBV2 to TRBJ2-5; 9 bases map to TRBD1. Germline V gene data show CDR1 as SNHLY and CDR2 as FYNNEI. The junction had 6 bases not matched to a gene; V was cut back by 3 bases and J by 1 base. The CDR3 sequence is 16 residues long. In nucleotides, the CDR3 is TGTGCCAGCAGTGATGGGGGACAGGGAACCCAAGAGACCCAGTACTTC. Protein: CASSDGGQGTQETQYF.

V is TRBV5-1 and J is TRBJ1-1, with TRBD1 as a possible D gene (6 bases). V was pared by 0 bases and J by 5 bases, with 11 bases between. The CDR3 length is 14 residues. Germline V gene lookup returns CDR1 SGHRS and CDR2 YFSETQ. Written as DNA, the CDR3 is TGCGCCAGCAGCTTGGGAGGGGGTGGGACTGAAGCTTTCTTT. Protein sequence: CASSLGGGGTEAFF.

This clone was recorded a few times. The CDR3 loop reads CASSPKGKNTEAFF. In nucleotides, the CDR3 is TGTGCCAGCAGTCCTAAGGGGAAGAACACTGAAGCTTTCTTT. V is TRBV2 and J is TRBJ1-1; possibly TRBD1 for D (5 bases). The CDR3 runs to 14 residues. V was shortened by 5 bases and J by 1 base, with 11 bases between the two germline ends. CDR1 is SNHLY, CDR2 FYNNEI, per germline.

In this sample, this clone turned up a few times. The chain is built from TRBV28 and TRBJ1-2; 7 bases fit TRBD1. Germline V gene sequence: CDR1 MDHEN, CDR2 SYDVKM. This CDR3 has 12 amino acids. The ends lost 7 bases at V and 7 bases at J; junction bases unmatched: 6. The CDR3 reads CASMTGQVGYTF. In DNA form, the CDR3 reads TGTGCCAGCATGACAGGGCAAGTTGGCTACACCTTC.

This chain connects TRBV28 to TRBJ1-2; 8 nucleotides line up with TRBD1. The CDR3 consists of 16 residues. Germline CDR1 is MDHEN and CDR2 is SYDVKM. V was pared by 5 bases and J by 7 bases, with 15 bases of the junction left unmatched. CDR3 residues: CASSQLAGTGPFGYTF. CDR3 bases: TGTGCCAGCAGTCAGTTAGCCGGGACAGGACCGTTTGGCTACACCTTC.

The chain uses TRBV6-5 and TRBJ2-3; 7 nucleotides agree with TRBD1. Trimming removed 2 bases from V and 5 bases from J; junction bases left unmatched: 4. CDR1 MNHEY and CDR2 SVGAGI come from the germline V gene. The CDR3 has 14 residues. Here the CDR3 reads CASSYRGGEDTQYF. DNA for the CDR3: TGTGCCAGCAGTTACCGAGGGGGCGAAGATACGCAGTATTTT.